A single sample gave rise to the 7 T cell receptor beta chains below, sequenced in a study of cytomegalovirus exposure and HLA in healthy donors (dated by TCRdb to about 2017). The library was made by the immunoSEQ multiplex PCR assay. A mixture of 60 forward primers for TCR Vbeta segments and 13 reverse primers for TCR Jbeta segments was used in the multiplex PCR. In TCRdb, the immuneACCESS table is reduced to in-frame sequences with V and J assigned. These tables do not hold every clone; where another copy was compared, an unresolved V gene accounts for under half, and the others remain unexplained. In all, the sample holds roughly 230,000 clones, and about nine tenths of those were seen once. Jointly, the top ten make up about 1.8% of the sample. What was sequenced was PBMCs. Receptor source: a girl aged 2-10 years in good health and CMV-seronegative.

The J gene is TRBJ2-1, the V gene TRBV5-4; D perhaps matches TRBD2 (5 bases). The CDR3 is 13 amino acids. Germline-derived CDR1 and CDR2 are SGHNT and YYREEE (reference sequence). V was pared by 1 base and J by 5 bases, with 7 bases between. Written as DNA, the CDR3 is TGTGCCAGCAGCTTGAGCGGACACAATGAGCAGTTCTTC. It encodes CASSLSGHNEQFF.

In this sample, this clone turned up once. This sequence joins TRBV29-1 and TRBJ2-5, with 9 positions matching TRBD1. Germline CDR1 SQVTM, CDR2 ANQGSEA. There are 14 residues in the CDR3. Trimming cost V 7 bases and J 5 bases; bases outside gene matches: 11. The CDR3 sequence: CSGTQGALWETQYF. CDR3 nucleotide sequence: TGCAGCGGGACACAGGGGGCATTGTGGGAGACCCAGTACTTC.

The chain uses TRBV19 and TRBJ2-1; 7 nucleotides line up with TRBD2. This CDR3 contains 14 residues. Germline assignment: CDR1 LNHDA and CDR2 SQIVND (reference sequence). With V trimmed by 6 bases and J by 6 bases, 8 bases remained unmatched. The CDR3 coding sequence is TGTGCCAGTAGCGGGGTCTCGGGGGGCAATGAGCAGTTCTTC. It codes for CASSGVSGGNEQFF.

The chain links TRBV11-2 to TRBJ2-5; the D gene is possibly TRBD1 (6 bases). The CDR3 has 15 residues. Germline V gene data show CDR1 as SGHAT and CDR2 as FQNNGV. V was clipped by 1 base and J by 5 bases, with 14 bases between them. CDR3 in amino acids: CASSLGRGIGETQYF. CDR3 in DNA: TGTGCCAGCAGCTTAGGCAGGGGCATTGGGGAGACCCAGTACTTC.

To note about this clone: At one end, the junction sequence differs from germline, possibly due to a read error. The rearrangement links TRBV7-9 to TRBJ2-7, with a weak D call TRBD2 (6 bases). Germline CDR1 reads SEHNR; CDR2 reads FQNEAQ (reference sequence). CDR3 length: 19 amino acids. The CDR3 sequence: CSSSLGGHPPIPPIYEQYF. In DNA, the CDR3 is TGTTCCAGCAGCTTGGGGGGTCACCCCCCCATACCGCCGATCTACGAGCAGTACTTC.

The chain uses TRBV18 and TRBJ2-3; D may be TRBD2 (5 bases). V was trimmed by 4 bases and J by 5 bases, leaving 13 bases between them. The CDR3 spans 14 residues. CDR1 and CDR2 from the germline V gene are KGHSH and LQKENI. CDR3 protein: CASSLPIGEDTQYF. The DNA for the CDR3 is TGTGCCAGCTCACTACCAATCGGGGAAGATACGCAGTATTTT.

This clone is a singleton in its sample. The rearrangement joins TRBV6-1 to TRBJ2-2, with 8 bases lining up with TRBD1. The CDR3 extends over 15 amino acids. In germline, CDR1 is MNHNS, CDR2 SASEGT. Unmatched junction bases numbered 10, after V lost 6 bases and J lost 7 bases. DNA for the CDR3: TGTGCCAGCAGAGACGGACAGGGTGTGCACGGGGAGCTGTTTTTT. It specifies CASRDGQGVHGELFF.